Following are 26 T cell receptor beta chains from one sample sequenced in a study of blood T cell repertoires in COVID-19. Profiling relied on immunoSEQ multiplex PCR, and the TCRdb table lists in-frame clones only, not all of them. The repertoire has 100,000 or so clones, roughly 85% of them found once; the top ten carry 2% to 3%. What was sequenced was PBMCs or T cells enriched from blood (not recorded which). These receptors originate from a woman between 50 and 59 years old who had recovered from COVID-19.

The rearrangement joins TRBV30 to TRBJ2-3; D is possibly TRBD1 (6 bases). This CDR3 spans 14 amino acids. V lost 8 bases and J lost 2, with 17 bases in between. Germline V gene lookup returns CDR1 GTSNPN and CDR2 SVGIG (reference sequence). The CDR3 DNA reads as TGTGCCATAGTTCCCAAGGGGGTCACAGATACGCAGTATTTT. Translating gives CAIVPKGVTDTQYF.

In this sample, this clone turned up a few times. The chain joins TRBV6-5 to TRBJ1-1; maybe TRBD1 (5 bases). The CDR3 contains 13 residues. Germline loops: CDR1 MNHEY, CDR2 SVGAGI. Trimming cost V 8 bases and J 6 bases, with 16 bases left between them. CDR3 sequence reads: CASQGPGRSEAFF. The CDR3 DNA is TGTGCCAGCCAAGGTCCAGGGAGGTCTGAAGCTTTCTTT.

The chain recombines TRBV7-2 with TRBJ2-2; 9 positions agree with TRBD2. CDR3 length: 14 amino acids. V lost 6 bases, J lost 7 bases, and 6 bases stayed unmatched. Germline V gene data show CDR1 as SGHTA and CDR2 as FQGNSA. The CDR3 DNA is TGTGCCAGCAGACCTAGCGGGAACGGCGGGGAGCTGTTTTTT. Translating gives CASRPSGNGGELFF.

The chain recombines TRBV30 with TRBJ1-5; 8 positions match TRBD1. This CDR3 contains 14 residues. V trimming: 4 bases; J trimming: 7 bases; junction bases outside the gene matches: 9. Germline CDR1 reads GTSNPN; CDR2 reads SVGIG (reference sequence). The CDR3: CAWTAGGVRQPQHF. In DNA, the CDR3 is TGTGCCTGGACGGCAGGGGGCGTCCGGCAGCCCCAGCATTTT.

The chain joins TRBV6-1 to TRBJ1-2; the D gene is possibly TRBD1 (5 bases). CDR3 size: 15 residues. The V and J ends lost 1 base and 0 bases respectively, with 9 bases between them. Germline V gives CDR1 MNHNS, CDR2 SASEGT. CDR3 sequence reads: CASSEEAGTNYGYTF. The CDR3 coding sequence is TGTGCCAGCAGTGAAGAGGCAGGGACTAACTATGGCTACACCTTC.

This CDR3 is CASSLSVETEAFF. The CDR3 DNA follows: TGTGCCAGCAGCTTATCAGTGGAGACTGAAGCTTTCTTT. This sequence joins TRBV11-3 and TRBJ1-1; D gene ambiguous. This CDR3 is 13 amino acids long. From germline, CDR1 is SGHNT and CDR2 YENEEA. V lost 2 bases, J lost 5 bases, and 9 bases lay in between.

This clone came up once. The chain employs TRBV5-1 and TRBJ2-1, with 9 bases matching TRBD2. V shed 5 bases, J shed 5 bases, and the junction held 5 bases outside the gene matches. Germline loops: CDR1 SGHRS, CDR2 YFSETQ. CDR3 size: 14 residues. CDR3 DNA: TGCGCCAGCAGTTGGACTAGCGTAAACAATGAGCAGTTCTTC. Translated: CASSWTSVNNEQFF. Based on the CDR3 plus reference TRBV5-1 and TRBJ2-1, the full variable domain is KAGVTQTPRYLIKTRGQQVTLSCSPISGHRSVSWYQQTPGQGLQFLFEYFSETQRNKGNFPGRFSGRQFSNSRSEMNVSTLELGDSALYLCASSWTSVNNEQFFGPGTRLTVL.

The rearrangement links TRBV7-2 to TRBJ2-5; TRBD1 aligns across 7 bases. With V trimmed by 5 bases and J by 2 bases, 8 bases remained unmatched. This CDR3 is 15 amino acids long. Germline CDR1 and CDR2: SGHTA and FQGNSA. The CDR3 nucleotides are TGTGCCAGCAGCCCCTCGACAGGGTTACAAGAGACCCAGTACTTC. This codes for CASSPSTGLQETQYF.

The chain recombines TRBV5-1 with TRBJ1-2, with a possible D match to TRBD1 (5 bases). Trimming pared 1 base from V and 4 bases from J, leaving 14 bases between. The CDR3 extends over 15 amino acids. The germline V gene has CDR1 SGHRS and CDR2 YFSETQ. The CDR3 DNA follows: TGCGCCAGCAGCTTGTATCGGGGGAGCACCTATGGCTACACCTTC. Translated, it gives CASSLYRGSTYGYTF.

V usage is TRBV30 and J usage is TRBJ2-2, with TRBD2 matching over 8 bases. Germline loops: CDR1 GTSNPN, CDR2 SVGIG (reference sequence). Trimming at V came to 4 bases and at J to 2 bases, leaving 9 bases not matched to a gene. The CDR3 contains 16 residues. The CDR3 sequence is CAWTPKRGGNTGELFF. The CDR3 bases are TGTGCCTGGACGCCTAAACGGGGGGGAAACACCGGGGAGCTGTTTTTT.

The chain employs TRBV20-1 and TRBJ2-1; unclear D gene. Germline CDR1 is DFQATT and CDR2 is SNEGSKA (reference sequence). Trimming pared 6 bases from V and 9 bases from J, leaving 9 bases between. The CDR3 has 10 residues. Here the CDR3 reads CSASLSEQFF. Written as DNA, the CDR3 is TGCAGTGCAAGCCTCTCTGAGCAGTTCTTC.

The gene calls are TRBV5-4 and TRBJ1-1, with 8 bases matching TRBD1. The germline CDR1 and CDR2 sequences are SGHNT and YYREEE (reference sequence). This CDR3 is 15 amino acids long. After removal of 4 bases from V and 4 bases from J, the junction contained 9 bases not matched to a gene. CDR3 protein: CASSVRTGRSTEAFF. DNA for the CDR3: TGTGCCAGCAGCGTTCGGACAGGGAGGTCCACTGAAGCTTTCTTT.

Only one count was recorded for this clone. The rearrangement uses TRBV30 and TRBJ1-5, with a possible D match to TRBD1 (5 bases). This CDR3 is built from 12 residues. Trimming took off 0 bases at V and 7 bases at J, with 7 bases between the two ends. Germline-derived CDR1 and CDR2 are GTSNPN and SVGIG (reference sequence). This CDR3 reads CAWSVSGQPQHF. CDR3 DNA: TGTGCCTGGAGTGTTTCAGGGCAGCCCCAGCATTTT.

This chain's CDR3 is CASSQDPSGGTYEQYF. Here the CDR3 DNA reads TGTGCCAGCAGCCAAGATCCCAGCGGGGGAACCTACGAGCAGTACTTC. The chain uses TRBV4-2 and TRBJ2-7; 8 bases agree with TRBD2. This CDR3 is 16 amino acids long. The V gene end was trimmed by 0 bases and the J gene end by 2 bases; junction bases not matched to a gene: 6. Germline-derived CDR1 and CDR2 are LGHNA and YNFKEQ.

The chain is built from TRBV4-1 and TRBJ1-5; no firm D call. With 1 base removed from V and 1 base from J, the gap between germline ends came to 8 bases. The length of the CDR3 is 15 residues. The germline V gene encodes CDR1 MGHRA and CDR2 YSYEKL. The DNA for the CDR3 is TGCGCCAGCAGCCAAGGACCGGGGAGCAATCAGCCCCAGCATTTT. Protein product: CASSQGPGSNQPQHF.

The chain recombines TRBV4-1 with TRBJ2-5, with a possible D match to TRBD2 (5 bases). The V gene's germline CDR1 is MGHRA and CDR2 YSYEKL. CDR3 length: 14 amino acids. Trimming cost V 1 base and J 1 base, with 7 bases left between them. The CDR3, as DNA: TGCGCCAGCAGCCAAGGGAGGCTCCAAGAGACCCAGTACTTC. It is translated as CASSQGRLQETQYF.

V gene TRBV29-1 combines with J gene TRBJ1-2; no clear D. The CDR3 extends over 13 amino acids. CDR1 is SQVTM, CDR2 ANQGSEA, per germline. Between the trimmed V and J ends, which lost 1 base and 2 bases, there was a span of 8 bases. The CDR3 nucleotides are TGCAGCGTTGAAGCGGGTGGGAACTATGGCTACACCTTC. Its protein product is CSVEAGGNYGYTF.

The V and J genes are TRBV30 and TRBJ2-6; 8 bases are a match to TRBD1. The V segment lost 5 bases and the J segment 2 bases; nucleotides outside the gene matches: 5. CDR1 and CDR2 from the germline V gene are GTSNPN and SVGIG (reference sequence). The CDR3 totals 15 residues. CDR3 residues: CAWGQGTPGANVLTF. The CDR3 region has the DNA TGTGCCTGGGGACAGGGAACACCTGGGGCCAACGTCCTGACTTTC.

The rearrangement links TRBV11-2 to TRBJ2-7; 10 bases map to TRBD1. The CDR3 spans 17 residues. Germline V lookup: CDR1 SGHAT, CDR2 FQNNGV. V was pared by 10 bases and J by 3 bases, with 18 bases of the junction left unmatched. The DNA for the CDR3 is TGTGCCATCCTCTTAGTTCTGCCGGGACAGGGGATCTACGAGCAGTACTTC. Amino acids: CAILLVLPGQGIYEQYF.

This chain joins TRBV27 and TRBJ2-7; TRBD1 might be the D (6 bases). The length of the CDR3 is 15 residues. V was clipped by 2 bases and J by 2 bases, with 13 bases between them. CDR1 is MNHEY, CDR2 SMNVEV, per germline (reference sequence). The CDR3 loop reads CASSLRQGMTYEQYF. CDR3 bases: TGTGCCAGCAGTTTACGGCAGGGGATGACCTACGAGCAGTACTTC.

The count of this clone is one. The genes are TRBV5-1 and TRBJ2-2; 9 nucleotides agree with TRBD2. CDR1 and CDR2 from the germline V gene are SGHRS and YFSETQ. CDR3 length equals 15 residues. J gave up 4 bases and V 4 bases, and 5 bases lay outside the gene matches. Here the CDR3 DNA reads TGCGCCAGCAGCCCGCGGGAGGGGGGCACCGGGGAGCTGTTTTTT. This gives the protein CASSPREGGTGELFF.

This clone was picked up a small number of times. The rearrangement joins TRBV10-2 to TRBJ1-2; D is ambiguous. In germline, CDR1 is WSHSY, CDR2 SAAADI. Trimming took off 6 bases at V and 2 bases at J, with 25 bases between the two ends. This CDR3 comprises 18 residues. CDR3 nucleotide sequence: TGCGCCAGCAGCCCTGCCGACACATTCTCGAATTTAAACTATGGCTACACCTTC. Its protein product is CASSPADTFSNLNYGYTF.

Concerning this clone: Germline and junction disagree at one end, which may indicate a read error. The chain combines TRBV28 with TRBJ2-7; D gene unclear. Germline V gene sequence: CDR1 MDHEN, CDR2 SYDVKM. The CDR3 runs 12 residues. CDR3 sequence: CASSLVNDEEYF. The CDR3, as DNA: TGTGCCAGCAGTTTAGTAAACGACGAGGAGTACTTC.

V gene TRBV9 combines with J gene TRBJ1-4; no clear D gene. Germline V gene sequence: CDR1 SGDLS, CDR2 YYNGEE. Between the trimmed V and J ends, which lost 0 bases and 7 bases, there was a span of 13 bases. The CDR3 consists of 15 residues. CDR3 nucleotide sequence: TGTGCCAGCAGCGTAGGAGGGATTTTCAGTGAAAAACTGTTTTTT. Its translation is CASSVGGIFSEKLFF.

This clone was seen once. The rearrangement joins TRBV6-5 to TRBJ2-1; 10 nucleotides match TRBD2. Unmatched junction bases numbered 6, after V lost 2 bases and J lost 8 bases. This CDR3 is built from 15 residues. Germline CDR1 is MNHEY and CDR2 is SVGAGI. CDR3 nucleotide sequence: TGTGCCAGCAGTTACGGAGCGGGGGGGTTGGATGAGCAGTTCTTC. Its translation: CASSYGAGGLDEQFF.

V usage is TRBV6-5 and J usage is TRBJ1-4, with 8 bases lining up with TRBD1. CDR1 is MNHEY and CDR2 is SVGAGI in the germline V gene. The CDR3 covers 15 residues. The V gene end was trimmed by 4 bases and the J gene end by 5 bases; junction bases not matched to a gene: 6. The CDR3 DNA sequence: TGTGCCAGCAGTTCCGGACAGGGACTAAATGAAAAACTGTTTTTT. It translates to CASSSGQGLNEKLFF.